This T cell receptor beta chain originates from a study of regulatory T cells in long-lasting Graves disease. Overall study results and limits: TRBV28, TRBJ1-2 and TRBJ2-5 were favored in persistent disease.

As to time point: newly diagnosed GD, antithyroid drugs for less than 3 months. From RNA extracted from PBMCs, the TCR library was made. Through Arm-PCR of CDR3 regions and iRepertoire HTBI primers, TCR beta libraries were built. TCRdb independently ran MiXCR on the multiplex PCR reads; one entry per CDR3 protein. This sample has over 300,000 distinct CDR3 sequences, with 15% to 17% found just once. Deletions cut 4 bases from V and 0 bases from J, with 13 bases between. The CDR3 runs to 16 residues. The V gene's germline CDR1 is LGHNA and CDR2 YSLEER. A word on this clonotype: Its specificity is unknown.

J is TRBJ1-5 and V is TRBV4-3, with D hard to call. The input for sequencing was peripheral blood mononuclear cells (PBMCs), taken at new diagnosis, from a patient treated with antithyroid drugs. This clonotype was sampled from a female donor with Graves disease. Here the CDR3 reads CASSLSGPDSNQPQHF. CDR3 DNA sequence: TGCGCCAGCAGCCTTTCGGGTCCCGATAGCAATCAGCCCCAGCATTTT.